The 25 T cell receptor beta chains below come from one sample, sequenced in a study of T cell responses to AZD1222 COVID-19 vaccine. Data came from immunoSEQ multiplex PCR; TCRdb stores just in-frame clones and leaves some out. The sample has 43,000 or so clones, 90% seen once. This material consisted of peripheral blood, taken 28 days after the second AZD1222 dose. Receptor source: an adult who received the AZD1222 COVID-19 vaccine.

The rearrangement uses TRBV28 and TRBJ2-2; D may be TRBD1 (5 bases). V lost 1 base, J lost 0 bases, and 12 bases lay in between. Germline lookup yields CDR1 MDHEN and CDR2 SYDVKM. This CDR3 has 17 amino acids. CDR3 sequence: CASSLLGVRANTGELFF. CDR3 DNA sequence: TGTGCCAGCAGTTTATTAGGAGTCAGGGCGAACACCGGGGAGCTGTTTTTT.

CDR3 amino acids: CASRRGAGYEQYF. CDR3 bases: TGTGCCAGCAGGAGGGGGGCGGGTTACGAGCAGTACTTC. J is TRBJ2-7 and V is TRBV12-3 or TRBV12-4; D is tentatively TRBD1 or TRBD2 (6 bases each). This CDR3 is built from 13 residues. The germline V and J ends were trimmed by 6 bases and 4 bases, with 13 bases remaining between them.

The gene calls are TRBV24-1 and TRBJ2-2; 9 bases fit TRBD2. This CDR3 is 18 amino acids long. The germline gives CDR1 KGHDR, CDR2 SFDVKD. V shed 2 bases, J shed 4 bases, and the junction held 10 bases outside the gene matches. CDR3 nucleotide sequence: TGTGCCACCAGTGATTCAGCTAGCGGGGTTGGGGCCACCGGGGAGCTGTTTTTT. Amino acids: CATSDSASGVGATGELFF.

V gene TRBV6-5 combines with J gene TRBJ1-4; 7 nucleotides agree with TRBD1. Germline loops: CDR1 MNHEY, CDR2 SVGAGI. The CDR3 has 14 amino acids. The J segment lost 7 bases and the V segment lost 4 bases, leaving 6 bases of the junction unmatched. The CDR3: CASSFEGATEKLFF. Here the CDR3 DNA reads TGTGCCAGCAGTTTCGAGGGGGCGACTGAAAAACTGTTTTTT.

This chain joins TRBV30 and TRBJ2-5, with 7 bases matching TRBD1. The CDR3 sequence is 12 residues long. The J segment lost 6 bases and the V segment lost 4 bases, leaving 5 bases of the junction unmatched. CDR1 and CDR2 from the germline V gene are GTSNPN and SVGIG (reference sequence). The CDR3 DNA is TGTGCCTGGAAGGGGGCCGGAAAGACCCAGTACTTC. Residues: CAWKGAGKTQYF.

The chain employs TRBV12-3 or TRBV12-4 and TRBJ2-5; D is tentatively TRBD1 or TRBD2 (5 bases each). The CDR3 extends over 12 amino acids. The V and J ends lost 6 bases and 5 bases respectively, with 10 bases between them. The CDR3: CASSSEGETQYF. The CDR3 DNA reads TGTGCCAGCAGCTCCGAGGGGGAGACCCAGTACTTC.

The chain has TRBV2 and TRBJ2-5; D is unclear. This CDR3 has 11 residues. Germline CDR1 reads SNHLY; CDR2 reads FYNNEI. Trimming stripped 6 bases from V and 7 bases from J, with 9 bases between. The CDR3 DNA reads TGTGCCAGCAGGGGAAAAGGGACCCAGTACTTC. Its protein is CASRGKGTQYF.

The J gene is TRBJ2-5, the V gene TRBV2, with D uncertain. CDR3 length equals 13 residues. Germline V lookup: CDR1 SNHLY, CDR2 FYNNEI. V lost 8 bases, J lost 5 bases, and 15 bases lay in between. The CDR3 DNA is TGTGCCAGCCATGTTTTGGAGTACGAGACCCAGTACTTC. It is translated as CASHVLEYETQYF.

In DNA, the CDR3 is TGTGCCAGCAGCTTAGGCCGAGTGGGCGAGCAGTACTTC. This codes for CASSLGRVGEQYF. This sequence joins TRBV11-3 and TRBJ2-7; D not resolved. The CDR3 length is 13 residues. CDR1 and CDR2 (germline): SGHNT, YENEEA. Trimming left V 1 base short and J 6 bases short, with 10 bases between.

This clone appeared a few times. CDR3 coding DNA: TGCGCCAGCAGCCAAGTACTCGCTCAGCCCCAGCATTTT. It encodes CASSQVLAQPQHF. This sequence joins TRBV4-1 and TRBJ1-5; D is unresolved. V lost 1 base to trimming and J lost 6 bases, with 7 bases between them. CDR3 length: 13 residues. Germline V lookup: CDR1 MGHRA, CDR2 YSYEKL.

This chain joins TRBV23-1 and TRBJ2-7; D is perhaps TRBD2 (6 bases). TRBV23-1 is annotated as an ORF whose role is uncertain. V dropped 2 bases and J dropped 2 bases, with 19 bases sitting between them. This CDR3 has 17 residues. As DNA, the CDR3 is TGCGCCAGCAGTCAAAGCAATAGTTGGGACTGCCCCTACGAGCAGTACTTC. This gives the protein CASSQSNSWDCPYEQYF.

The J gene is TRBJ1-1, the V gene TRBV2; perhaps TRBD1 as D (6 bases). V was trimmed by 5 bases and J by 5 bases, leaving 9 bases between them. The CDR3 contains 12 residues. Germline V lookup: CDR1 SNHLY, CDR2 FYNNEI. The CDR3 DNA reads TGTGCCAGCAGTACAGGGTTGACTGAAGCTTTCTTT. Translated, it gives CASSTGLTEAFF.

This clone was found once. This sequence joins TRBV3-1 (or the pseudogene TRBV3-2) and TRBJ2-1; 9 positions agree with TRBD2. After removal of 2 bases from V and 7 bases from J, the junction contained 9 bases not matched to a gene. The germline V gene encodes CDR1 LGHDT and CDR2 YNNKEL (reference sequence). This CDR3 spans 16 amino acids. This CDR3 reads CASSQFPAGGHNEQFF. CDR3 DNA sequence: TGTGCCAGCAGCCAATTTCCGGCGGGGGGGCATAATGAGCAGTTCTTC.

V and J are TRBV7-2 and TRBJ2-6, with a weak D call TRBD1 (5 bases). The V and J ends lost 1 base and 0 bases respectively, with 13 bases between them. Germline V gives CDR1 SGHTA, CDR2 FQGNSA. The CDR3 runs to 18 residues. CDR3: CASSLVAGLGSGANVLTF. CDR3 coding DNA: TGTGCCAGCAGCTTAGTGGCAGGGTTGGGCTCTGGGGCCAACGTCCTGACTTTC.

This chain uses TRBV9 with TRBJ2-1; weak D call: TRBD1 (6 bases). The germline gives CDR1 SGDLS, CDR2 YYNGEE. The V gene lost 4 bases and the J gene lost 9 bases, with 11 bases spanning the gap. This CDR3 is built from 12 residues. The CDR3 loop is CASSPQGFEQFF. In DNA, the CDR3 is TGTGCCAGCAGCCCCCAGGGGTTTGAGCAGTTCTTC. Full variable domain (missing parts from reference TRBV9 and TRBJ2-1): DSGVTQTPKHLITATGQRVTLRCSPRSGDLSVYWYQQSLDQGLQFLIQYYNGEERAKGNILERFSAQQFPDLHSELNLSSLELGDSALYFCASSPQGFEQFFGPGTRLTVL.

This rearrangement joins TRBV6-5 to TRBJ1-2, with a tentative D call TRBD1 (6 bases). Trimming cost V 5 bases and J 2 bases, with 6 bases left between them. The germline V gene has CDR1 MNHEY and CDR2 SVGAGI. CDR3 length: 12 amino acids. The CDR3 loop reads CASSTGNYGYTF. DNA for the CDR3: TGTGCCAGCAGTACAGGGAACTATGGCTACACCTTC.

The rearrangement uses TRBV10-3 and TRBJ2-1; a weak D match, TRBD1 (6 bases). This CDR3 is built from 13 residues. Per germline, CDR1 ENHRY and CDR2 SYGVKD. Trimming stripped 8 bases from V and 1 base from J, with 9 bases between. The DNA of the CDR3 is TGTGCCATCCGGGACAATTCCTACAATGAGCAGTTCTTC. It translates to CAIRDNSYNEQFF.

The chain carries TRBV5-4 and TRBJ1-1; no reliable D call. CDR1 is SGHNT, CDR2 YYREEE, per germline (reference sequence). The length of the CDR3 is 15 residues. V was cut by 0 bases and J by 0 bases, with 9 bases left in between. The CDR3 protein is CASSLEIGMNTEAFF. CDR3 DNA sequence: TGTGCCAGCAGCTTGGAGATTGGGATGAACACTGAAGCTTTCTTT.

This clone has only a few counts. CDR3 amino acids: CASSPDPQGGYGYTF. In nucleotides, the CDR3 is TGCGCCAGCAGCCCGGACCCGCAGGGTGGATATGGCTACACCTTC. V usage is TRBV5-1 and J usage is TRBJ1-2; a weak D match, TRBD1 (5 bases). The CDR3 is 15 amino acids. The V and J ends lost 4 bases and 5 bases respectively, with 18 bases between them. Germline V gene data show CDR1 as SGHRS and CDR2 as YFSETQ.

The chain is built from TRBV28 and TRBJ2-2; D possibly corresponds to TRBD2 (6 bases). CDR3 size: 16 residues. The germline V gene has CDR1 MDHEN and CDR2 SYDVKM. The V and J ends lost 7 bases and 4 bases respectively, with 19 bases between them. CDR3 in DNA: TGTGCCAGCACCGGGGGTGAGAAGGGGAGCACCGGGGAGCTGTTTTTT. Translation gives CASTGGEKGSTGELFF.

The rearrangement joins TRBV7-2 to TRBJ2-3; 7 bases agree with TRBD2. V was clipped by 5 bases and J by 0 bases; unmatched bases: 11. Germline V gene lookup returns CDR1 SGHTA and CDR2 FQGNSA. CDR3 size: 17 residues. The CDR3 protein is CASSPQILAISTDTQYF. As DNA, the CDR3 is TGTGCCAGCAGCCCCCAGATACTAGCGATAAGCACAGATACGCAGTATTTT.

The chain carries TRBV9 and TRBJ1-6; D remains unclear. This CDR3 contains 15 residues. Germline CDR1 reads SGDLS; CDR2 reads YYNGEE. Trimming took off 3 bases at V and 0 bases at J, with 7 bases between the two ends. CDR3 amino acids: CASSASSSYNSPLHF. CDR3 sequence (DNA): TGTGCCAGCAGCGCCAGTAGCTCCTATAATTCACCCCTCCACTTT.

V is TRBV19 and J is TRBJ1-2, with 11 bases that match TRBD1. The ends lost 7 bases at V and 5 bases at J; junction bases unmatched: 9. Germline CDR1 reads LNHDA; CDR2 reads SQIVND (reference sequence). CDR3 length equals 15 residues. The CDR3, as DNA: TGTGCCAGTACCAGTAAGGGACAGGGGGATTATGGCTACACCTTC. Amino acid sequence: CASTSKGQGDYGYTF.

This chain links TRBV5-1 with TRBJ2-5, with 9 bases lining up with TRBD2. CDR1 and CDR2 from the germline V gene are SGHRS and YFSETQ. The CDR3 has 15 residues. J was trimmed by 3 bases and V by 7 bases; bases with no gene match: 10. The CDR3 DNA follows: TGCGCCAGCCGCAAGGGAGGCGGGGGGGAAGAGACCCAGTACTTC. Translation: CASRKGGGGEETQYF. The complete variable domain, with remaining parts taken from reference TRBV5-1 and TRBJ2-5, reads KAGVTQTPRYLIKTRGQQVTLSCSPISGHRSVSWYQQTPGQGLQFLFEYFSETQRNKGNFPGRFSGRQFSNSRSEMNVSTLELGDSALYLCASRKGGGGEETQYFGPGTRLLVL.

The rearrangement joins TRBV7-9 to TRBJ1-5; 8 nucleotides agree with TRBD1. This CDR3 is built from 16 residues. Germline values: CDR1 SEHNR, CDR2 FQNEAQ (reference sequence). The ends lost 5 bases at V and 0 bases at J; junction bases unmatched: 6. The CDR3 loop is CASSAGTGGSNQPQHF. DNA for the CDR3: TGTGCCAGCAGCGCCGGGACAGGCGGTAGCAATCAGCCCCAGCATTTT.